This record looks at one T cell receptor (beta chain) sequence and its context. Its cognate antigen is unknown. The sample originates from a study of post-analysis software for immune sequencing data. About the study: Clinical courses comprised relapsing-remitting, secondary progressive and progressive-relapsing multiple sclerosis.

Germline assignment: CDR1 MNHEY and CDR2 SMNVEV (reference sequence). V shed 5 bases, J shed 1 base, and the junction held 12 bases outside the gene matches. This CDR3 has 17 residues. Built from TCR beta cDNA, the libraries had unique molecular identifiers in them. cDNA molecules numbering some 500,000 came from roughly 1.1 to 9.2 million T cells. MiXCR was run by TCRdb on the PCR reads, yielding one entry per CDR3 protein. The sample has 380,000 or so distinct CDR3 sequences, around 37% seen once. Findings of the study overall: Multiple sclerosis patients showed significantly lower normalized Chao1 diversity than controls did. Compared with controls, patients had more of 4 to 6 TRBV segments, including TRBV5-6, TRBV5-1 and TRBV20-1.

J is TRBJ1-2 and V is TRBV27, with TRBD1 matching 8 bases. This receptor was taken from a girl aged 5-17 years with multiple sclerosis. The specimen sequenced was blood. CDR3 in amino acids: CASSPEDRASVNYGYTF. The CDR3 DNA is TGTGCCAGCAGTCCCGAGGACAGGGCGTCCGTTAACTATGGCTACACCTTC.